This TCR beta chain was obtained from a study of cytomegalovirus exposure and HLA in healthy donors. The CDR3 has 13 amino acids. Deletions cut 4 bases from V and 2 bases from J, with 8 bases between. From germline, CDR1 is WSHSY and CDR2 SAAADI. The table lists this clone with a count of one. PCR was performed using 60 Vbeta and 13 Jbeta primers. Repertoires were generated with immunoSEQ multiplex PCR, while TCRdb's copy carries only in-frame clones and drops some. The sample holds about 130,000 clones; approximately 87% are singletons and the top ten take around 19%. This TCR was recovered from a man between 18 and 35 years old in good health and CMV-seropositive. V and J are TRBV10-2 and TRBJ1-2; D call uncertain. Input material: PBMCs. The CDR3 spells CASSGSLNYGYTF. DNA of the CDR3: TGCGCCAGCAGTGGTTCGCTAAACTATGGCTACACCTTC.